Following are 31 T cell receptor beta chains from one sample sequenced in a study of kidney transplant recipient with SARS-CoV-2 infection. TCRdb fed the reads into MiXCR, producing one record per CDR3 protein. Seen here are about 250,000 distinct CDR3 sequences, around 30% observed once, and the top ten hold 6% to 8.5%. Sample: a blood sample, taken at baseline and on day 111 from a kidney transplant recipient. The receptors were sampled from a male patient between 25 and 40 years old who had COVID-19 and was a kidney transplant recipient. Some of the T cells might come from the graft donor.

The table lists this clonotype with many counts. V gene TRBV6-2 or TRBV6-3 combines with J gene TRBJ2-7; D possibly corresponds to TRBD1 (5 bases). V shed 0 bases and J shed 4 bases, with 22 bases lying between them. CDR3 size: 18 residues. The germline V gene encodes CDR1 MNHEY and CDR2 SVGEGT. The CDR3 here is CASSYSTAGFSDFYEQYF. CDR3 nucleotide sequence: TGTGCCAGCAGTTACTCGACAGCAGGATTCAGTGACTTTTACGAGCAGTACTTC.

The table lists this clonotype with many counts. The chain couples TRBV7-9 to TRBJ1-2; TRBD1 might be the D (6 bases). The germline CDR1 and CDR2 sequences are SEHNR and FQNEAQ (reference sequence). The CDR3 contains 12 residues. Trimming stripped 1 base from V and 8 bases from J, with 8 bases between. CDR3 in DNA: TGTGCCAGCAGCTTAGGGGGGCGCGGCTACACCTTC. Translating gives CASSLGGRGYTF.

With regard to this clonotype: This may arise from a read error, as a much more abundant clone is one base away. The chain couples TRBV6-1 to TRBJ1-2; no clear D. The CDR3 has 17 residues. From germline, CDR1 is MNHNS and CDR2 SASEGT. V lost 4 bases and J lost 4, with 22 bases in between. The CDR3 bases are TGTGCCAGCAGTGGTGAAGGCTCTATGCGAAAGACCTATGGCTACACCTTC. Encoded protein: CASSGEGSMRKTYGYTF.

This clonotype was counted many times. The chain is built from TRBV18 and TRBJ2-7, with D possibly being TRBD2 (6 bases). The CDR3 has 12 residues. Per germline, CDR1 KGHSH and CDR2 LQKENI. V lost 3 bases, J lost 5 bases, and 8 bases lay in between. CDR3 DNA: TGTGCCAGCTCACCCGGGGGAGACGAGCAGTACTTC. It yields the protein CASSPGGDEQYF.

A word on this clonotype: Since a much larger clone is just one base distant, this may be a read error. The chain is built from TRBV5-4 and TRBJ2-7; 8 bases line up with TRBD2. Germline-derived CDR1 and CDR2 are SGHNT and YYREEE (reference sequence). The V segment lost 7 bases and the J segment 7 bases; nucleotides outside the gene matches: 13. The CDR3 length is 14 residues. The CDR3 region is CASGSAARGGEQYF. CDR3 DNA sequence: TGTGCCAGCGGCTCGGCGGCACGGGGGGGGGAGCAGTACTTC.

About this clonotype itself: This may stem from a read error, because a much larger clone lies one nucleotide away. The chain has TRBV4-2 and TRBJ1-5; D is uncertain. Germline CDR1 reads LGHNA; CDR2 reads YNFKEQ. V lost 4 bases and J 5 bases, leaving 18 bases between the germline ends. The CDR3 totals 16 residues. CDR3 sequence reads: CASSLERAFGDQPQHF. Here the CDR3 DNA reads TGTGCCAGCAGCCTTGAGAGGGCATTTGGGGATCAGCCCCAGCATTTT.

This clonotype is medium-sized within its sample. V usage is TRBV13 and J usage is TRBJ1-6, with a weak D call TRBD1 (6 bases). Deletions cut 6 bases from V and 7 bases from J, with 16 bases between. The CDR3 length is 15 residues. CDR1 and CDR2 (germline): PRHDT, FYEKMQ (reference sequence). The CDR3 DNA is TGTGCCAGCAGACATAAAGGGGGGGCAAATTCACCCCTCCACTTT. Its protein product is CASRHKGGANSPLHF.

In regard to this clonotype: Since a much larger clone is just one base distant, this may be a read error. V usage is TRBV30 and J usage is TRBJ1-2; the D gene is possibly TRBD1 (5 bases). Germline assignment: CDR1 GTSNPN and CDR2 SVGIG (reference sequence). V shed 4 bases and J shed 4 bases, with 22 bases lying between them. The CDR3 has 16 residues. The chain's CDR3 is CAWTNPRYRQTYGYTF. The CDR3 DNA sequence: TGTGCCTGGACAAATCCGCGTTATAGACAGACCTATGGCTACACCTTC.

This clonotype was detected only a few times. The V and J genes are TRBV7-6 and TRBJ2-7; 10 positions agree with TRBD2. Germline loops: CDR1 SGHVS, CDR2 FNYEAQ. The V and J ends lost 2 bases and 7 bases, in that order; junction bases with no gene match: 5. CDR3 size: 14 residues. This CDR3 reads CASSLSSGSREQYF. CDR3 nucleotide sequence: TGTGCCAGCAGCTTATCTAGCGGGAGTCGAGAGCAGTACTTC.

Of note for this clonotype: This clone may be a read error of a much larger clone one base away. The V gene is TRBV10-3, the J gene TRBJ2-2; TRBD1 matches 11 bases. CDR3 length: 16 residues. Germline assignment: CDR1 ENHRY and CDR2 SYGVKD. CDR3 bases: TGTGCCATCAGTGAGTTGAGGACAGGGGGCACCGGGGAGCTGCTTTTT. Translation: CAISELRTGGTGELLF.

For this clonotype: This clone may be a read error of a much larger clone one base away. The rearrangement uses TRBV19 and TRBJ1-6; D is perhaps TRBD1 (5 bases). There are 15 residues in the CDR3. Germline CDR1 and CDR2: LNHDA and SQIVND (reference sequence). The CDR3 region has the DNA TGTGCCAGTAGTGGGGCGACAGCCTACAATTCACCCCTCCACTTT. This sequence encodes CASSGATAYNSPLHF.

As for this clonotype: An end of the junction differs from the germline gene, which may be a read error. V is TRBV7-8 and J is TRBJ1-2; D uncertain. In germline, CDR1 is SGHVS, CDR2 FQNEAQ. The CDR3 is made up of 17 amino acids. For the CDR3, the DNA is TGTGCCAGCAGCTATTGTCAGTTTACCCGAAAGACCTATGGCCACACCTTC. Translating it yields CASSYCQFTRKTYGHTF.

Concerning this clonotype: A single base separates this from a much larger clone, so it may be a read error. CDR3 sequence (DNA): TGTGCCAGCAGCTCGCGACTAGCGGGGAGGACAGATACGCAGTATTTT. It encodes CASSSRLAGRTDTQYF. This chain joins TRBV11-3 and TRBJ2-3, with 11 bases identical to TRBD2. Germline V CDR1 and CDR2: SGHNT, YENEEA. This CDR3 comprises 16 residues. The J segment lost 3 bases and the V segment lost 4 bases, leaving 6 bases of the junction unmatched.

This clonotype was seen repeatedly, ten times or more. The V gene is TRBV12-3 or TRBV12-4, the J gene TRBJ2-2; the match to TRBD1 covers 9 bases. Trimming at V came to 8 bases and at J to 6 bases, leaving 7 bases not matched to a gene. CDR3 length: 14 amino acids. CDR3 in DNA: TGTGCCAGCGGCGGGACAGGGTTTGCCGGGGAGCTGTTTTTT. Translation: CASGGTGFAGELFF.

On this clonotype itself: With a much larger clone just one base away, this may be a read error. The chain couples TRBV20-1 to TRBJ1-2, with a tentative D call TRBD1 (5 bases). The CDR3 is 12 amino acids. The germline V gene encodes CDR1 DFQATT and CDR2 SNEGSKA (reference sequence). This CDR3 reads CGAMGVSSGYTF. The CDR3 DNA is TGCGGTGCTATGGGGGTGTCCTCTGGCTACACCTTC.

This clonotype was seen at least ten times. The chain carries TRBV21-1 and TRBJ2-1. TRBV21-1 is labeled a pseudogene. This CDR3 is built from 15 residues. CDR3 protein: CASSPGGISYNEQFF. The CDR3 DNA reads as TGTGCCAGCAGCCCTGGCGGTATTTCCTACAATGAGCAGTTCTTC.

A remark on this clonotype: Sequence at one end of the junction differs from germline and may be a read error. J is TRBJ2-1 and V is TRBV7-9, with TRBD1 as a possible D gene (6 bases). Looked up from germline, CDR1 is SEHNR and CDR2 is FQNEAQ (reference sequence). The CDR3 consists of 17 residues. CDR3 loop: CASSLDSTGSSYNERFF. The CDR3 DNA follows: TGTGCCAGCAGCTTAGATTCGACAGGTAGCTCCTACAATGAGCGGTTCTTC.

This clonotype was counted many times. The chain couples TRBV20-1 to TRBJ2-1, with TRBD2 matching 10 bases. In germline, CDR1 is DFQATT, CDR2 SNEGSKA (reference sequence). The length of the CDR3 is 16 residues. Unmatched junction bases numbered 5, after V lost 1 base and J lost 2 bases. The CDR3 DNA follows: TGCAGTGCTAGAGCCGGACTAGCGGAAACCTACAATGAGCAGTTCTTC. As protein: CSARAGLAETYNEQFF.

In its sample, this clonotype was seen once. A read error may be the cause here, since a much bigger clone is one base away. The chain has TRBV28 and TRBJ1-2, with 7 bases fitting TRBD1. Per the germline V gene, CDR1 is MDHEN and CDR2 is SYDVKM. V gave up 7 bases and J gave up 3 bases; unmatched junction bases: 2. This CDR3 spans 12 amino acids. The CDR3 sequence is CASTTGDYGYTF. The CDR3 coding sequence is TGTGCCAGCACAACAGGGGACTATGGCTACACCTTC.

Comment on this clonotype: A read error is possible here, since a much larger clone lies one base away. CDR3 DNA: TGTGGCAAGGAAACAAGGATAACACAAAGTCGGGCCAACGTCCTGACTTTC. This sequence encodes CGKETRITQSRANVLTF. The chain is built from TRBV8-2 and TRBJ2-6. TRBV8-2 is listed as a pseudogene. The CDR3 runs 17 residues.

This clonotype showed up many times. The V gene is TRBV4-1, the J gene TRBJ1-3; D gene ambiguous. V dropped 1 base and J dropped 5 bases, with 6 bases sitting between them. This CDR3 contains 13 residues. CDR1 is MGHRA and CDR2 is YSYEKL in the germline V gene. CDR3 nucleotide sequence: TGCGCCAGCAGCCAAGTCCTCCGAAACACCATATATTTT. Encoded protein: CASSQVLRNTIYF.

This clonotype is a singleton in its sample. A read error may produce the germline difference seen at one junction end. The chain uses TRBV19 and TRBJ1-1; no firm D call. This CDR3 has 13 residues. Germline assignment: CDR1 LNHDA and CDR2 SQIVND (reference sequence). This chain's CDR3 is CTSRPGATSEAFF. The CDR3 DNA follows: TGTACCAGCAGGCCCGGAGCGACCTCTGAAGCTTTCTTT. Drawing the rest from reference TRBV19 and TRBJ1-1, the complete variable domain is DGGITQSPKYLFRKEGQNVTLSCEQNLNHDAMYWYRQDPGQGLRLIYYSQIVNDFQKGDIAEGYSVSREKKESFPLTVTSAQKNPTAFYLCTSRPGATSEAFFGQGTRLTVV.

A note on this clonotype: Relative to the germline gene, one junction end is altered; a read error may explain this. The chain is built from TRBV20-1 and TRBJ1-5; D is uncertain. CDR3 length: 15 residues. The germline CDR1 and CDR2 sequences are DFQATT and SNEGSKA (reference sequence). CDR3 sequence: CSASSTAFSNQPQHF. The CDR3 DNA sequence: TGCAGTGCTAGTTCAACAGCGTTTAGCAATCAGCCCCAACATTTT.

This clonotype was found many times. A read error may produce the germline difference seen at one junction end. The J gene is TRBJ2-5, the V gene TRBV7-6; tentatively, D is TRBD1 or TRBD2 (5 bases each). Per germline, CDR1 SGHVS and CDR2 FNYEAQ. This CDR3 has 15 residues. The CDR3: CASSLAWGRQETQYF. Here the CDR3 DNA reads TGTGCCAGCAGTTTAGCCTGGGGACGGCAAGAGACCCAGTACTTC.

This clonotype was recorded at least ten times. CDR3 loop: CASSLGGNTQYF. As DNA, the CDR3 is TGTGCCAGCAGCTTAGGGGGGAATACGCAGTATTTT. The chain couples TRBV11-2 to TRBJ2-3; the D call may be TRBD1 or TRBD2 (5 bases each). The germline gives CDR1 SGHAT, CDR2 FQNNGV. CDR3 length: 12 residues. Trimming cost V 1 base and J 7 bases, with 6 bases left between them.

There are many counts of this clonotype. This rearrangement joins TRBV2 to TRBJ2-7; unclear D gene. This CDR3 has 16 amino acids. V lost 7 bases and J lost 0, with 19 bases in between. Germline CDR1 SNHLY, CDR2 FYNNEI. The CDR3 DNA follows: TGTGCCAGCATCGGATCTGGGCTGGGCCTCTCCTACGAGCAGTACTTC. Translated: CASIGSGLGLSYEQYF.

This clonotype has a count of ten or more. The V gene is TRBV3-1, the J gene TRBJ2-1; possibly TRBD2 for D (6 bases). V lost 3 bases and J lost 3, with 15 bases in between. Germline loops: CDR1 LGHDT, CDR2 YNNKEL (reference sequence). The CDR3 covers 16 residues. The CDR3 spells CASSQTNGRFYNEQFF. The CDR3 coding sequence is TGTGCCAGCAGCCAGACTAACGGGAGATTCTACAATGAGCAGTTCTTC.

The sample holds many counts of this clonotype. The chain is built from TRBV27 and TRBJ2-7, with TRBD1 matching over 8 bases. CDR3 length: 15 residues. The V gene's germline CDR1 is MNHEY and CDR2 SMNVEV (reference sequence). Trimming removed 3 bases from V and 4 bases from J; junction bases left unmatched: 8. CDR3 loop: CASSFRDRFLYEQYF. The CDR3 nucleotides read TGTGCCAGCAGTTTCCGGGACAGGTTTTTGTACGAGCAGTACTTC.

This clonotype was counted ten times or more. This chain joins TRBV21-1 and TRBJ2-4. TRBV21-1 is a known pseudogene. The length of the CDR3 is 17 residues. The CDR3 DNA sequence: TGTGCCAGCAGTTCTCAAATAGCTACAGCAAGAAAAAACATTCAGTACTTC. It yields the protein CASSSQIATARKNIQYF.

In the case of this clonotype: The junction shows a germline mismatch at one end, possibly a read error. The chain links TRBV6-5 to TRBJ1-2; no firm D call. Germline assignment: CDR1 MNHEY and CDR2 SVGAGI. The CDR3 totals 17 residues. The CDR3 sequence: CVSSIRKECRKTYGYTF. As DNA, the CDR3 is TGTGTCAGCAGTATACGCAAGGAATGCAGAAAGACCTATGGCTACACCTTC.

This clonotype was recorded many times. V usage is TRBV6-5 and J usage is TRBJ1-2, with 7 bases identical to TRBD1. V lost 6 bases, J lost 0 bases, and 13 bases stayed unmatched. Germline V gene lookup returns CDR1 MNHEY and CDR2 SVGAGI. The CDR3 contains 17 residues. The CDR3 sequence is CASRPRTGQASNYGYTF. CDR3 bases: TGTGCCAGCAGACCTAGGACAGGACAAGCCTCTAACTATGGCTACACCTTC.